This entry describes one T cell receptor beta chain. Germline V gene data show CDR1 as MGHRA and CDR2 as YSYEKL. Deletions cut 0 bases from V and 3 bases from J, with 11 bases between. The CDR3 spans 15 residues. These data come from a study of blood T cell repertoires in COVID-19. Study information: Both acute and convalescent COVID-19 samples were obtained from the United States, Italy and Spain. PBMCs, B-cell-depleted T cells, or T cells were the source of the cDNA or gDNA that made up the material.

Authors' processing steps: Reference gene primer amplification in the assay estimated nucleated cell counts. Sequencing was performed with immunoSEQ multiplex PCR; in TCRdb, only in-frame clones are kept and a portion is missing. Clonal size and the V and J genes are those of that table, whereas D and trimming came from the DNA. The sample includes approximately 250,000 clones, roughly 86% of them seen just once. This sequence was found in a woman aged 55-69 years who had recovered from COVID-19. The sample was peripheral blood. The chain couples TRBV4-1 to TRBJ1-2; D may be TRBD1 (5 bases). The CDR3 loop reads CASSQDRGADYGYTF. The DNA for the CDR3 is TGCGCCAGCAGCCAAGATAGGGGCGCAGACTATGGCTACACCTTC.